One and the same sample provided the 18 T cell receptor beta chains below, sequenced in a study of blood T cell repertoires in COVID-19. Generated by immunoSEQ multiplex PCR, the TCRdb table keeps only in-frame clones and is missing some. The sample has 70,000 to 95,000 clones, around four fifths seen once. Sequenced: peripheral blood. The source is an elderly man with active or convalescent COVID-19.

The chain links TRBV25-1 to TRBJ1-2; 11 nucleotides match TRBD1. V lost 6 bases and J lost 5; bases outside the gene matches: 5. Germline V gene lookup returns CDR1 MGHDK and CDR2 SYGVNS. CDR3 length: 14 amino acids. Written as DNA, the CDR3 is TGTGCCAGCAGGGGACAGGGGGTATTATATGGCTACACCTTC. This sequence encodes CASRGQGVLYGYTF.

The V and J genes are TRBV18 and TRBJ1-1; 9 bases fit TRBD1. Germline V gene data show CDR1 as KGHSH and CDR2 as LQKENI. The CDR3 spans 15 residues. V trimming: 5 bases; J trimming: 2 bases; junction bases outside the gene matches: 6. CDR3 sequence reads: CASSAGTGSNTEAFF. CDR3 in DNA: TGTGCCAGCTCAGCCGGGACAGGGTCAAACACTGAAGCTTTCTTT.

This clone showed up just a few times. V and J are TRBV24-1 and TRBJ2-5; TRBD2 is a possible D gene (6 bases). V was clipped by 4 bases and J by 7 bases, with 15 bases between them. CDR1 KGHDR and CDR2 SFDVKD come from the germline V gene. The CDR3 is 14 amino acids. CDR3 sequence: CATSEQEGYGTQYF. The CDR3 nucleotides read TGTGCCACCAGTGAACAGGAGGGGTACGGGACCCAGTACTTC.

V is TRBV4-1 and J is TRBJ1-6; 8 bases agree with TRBD1. Germline trimming cut 4 bases from V and 6 bases from J; bases unmatched to any gene: 5. The CDR3 spans 15 residues. Germline CDR1 and CDR2: MGHRA and YSYEKL. The CDR3 reads CASSPGQGSNSPLHF. The DNA for the CDR3 is TGCGCCAGCAGCCCCGGACAGGGAAGTAATTCACCCCTCCACTTT.

This sequence joins TRBV3-1 (or the pseudogene TRBV3-2) and TRBJ1-2, with a tentative D call TRBD1 (5 bases). The CDR3 has 12 amino acids. Trimming left V 5 bases short and J 6 bases short, with 10 bases between. The V gene's germline CDR1 is LGHDT and CDR2 YNNKEL (reference sequence). As DNA, the CDR3 is TGTGCCAGCAGCGGCAGGGTTAATGGCTACACCTTC. Protein: CASSGRVNGYTF.

The chain employs TRBV11-2 and TRBJ2-5, with 12 bases aligning to TRBD1. This CDR3 has 15 residues. Germline V gives CDR1 SGHAT, CDR2 FQNNGV. With 3 bases clipped from V and 6 bases from J, the junction kept 5 bases outside the gene matches. The CDR3 is CASSLGTGGGKTQYF. The CDR3 nucleotides read TGTGCCAGCAGCTTGGGGACAGGGGGCGGAAAGACCCAGTACTTC.

This clone was seen a handful of times. The genes are TRBV2 and TRBJ1-2, with D tentatively TRBD1 (6 bases). Germline CDR1 SNHLY, CDR2 FYNNEI. The CDR3 extends over 12 amino acids. The V gene lost 4 bases and the J gene lost 7 bases, with 10 bases spanning the gap. The CDR3 loop is CASSVRGAGYTF. DNA of the CDR3: TGTGCCAGCAGTGTCCGGGGGGCTGGCTACACCTTC.

The J gene is TRBJ2-3, the V gene TRBV2, with TRBD2 matching over 11 bases. CDR1 and CDR2 (germline): SNHLY, FYNNEI. J was trimmed by 3 bases and V by 9 bases; bases with no gene match: 8. CDR3 length equals 15 residues. This CDR3 reads CASGGASGGTDTQYF. CDR3 nucleotide sequence: TGTGCCAGTGGAGGGGCTAGCGGGGGGACAGATACGCAGTATTTT.

This chain uses TRBV15 with TRBJ1-3, with D possibly matching TRBD1 (5 bases). CDR3 length: 15 amino acids. Germline lookup yields CDR1 LNHNV and CDR2 YYDKDF (reference sequence). The germline V and J ends were trimmed by 3 bases and 1 base, with 10 bases remaining between them. In DNA form, the CDR3 reads TGTGCCACCAGCAGGCGGGGGTATTCTGGAAACACCATATATTTT. Encoded protein: CATSRRGYSGNTIYF. Looking up the rest from reference TRBV15 and TRBJ1-3 gives the full variable domain: DAMVIQNPRYQVTQFGKPVTLSCSQTLNHNVMYWYQQKSSQAPKLLFHYYDKDFNNEADTPDNFQSRRPNTSFCFLDIRSPGLGDTAMYLCATSRRGYSGNTIYFGEGSWLTVV.

CDR3 region: CSVEQEKLFF. The CDR3, as DNA: TGCAGCGTGGAGCAGGAAAAACTGTTTTTT. The V and J genes are TRBV29-1 and TRBJ1-4; the D is unclear. V dropped 6 bases and J dropped 8 bases, with 7 bases sitting between them. From germline, CDR1 is SQVTM and CDR2 ANQGSEA. This CDR3 contains 10 residues.

This clone occurred a few times. This chain links TRBV10-3 with TRBJ2-5; D is possibly TRBD2 (6 bases). From germline, CDR1 is ENHRY and CDR2 SYGVKD. Trimming cost V 6 bases and J 5 bases, with 16 bases left between them. The CDR3 spans 14 residues. CDR3 in DNA: TGTGCCATCAGGGGAGATAGCGGAGAGGAGACCCAGTACTTC. It is translated as CAIRGDSGEETQYF.

The rearrangement joins TRBV28 to TRBJ1-3; no clear D gene. There are 15 residues in the CDR3. Per germline, CDR1 MDHEN and CDR2 SYDVKM. V lost 4 bases and J lost 6, with 16 bases in between. The CDR3 sequence: CASSSAGVDVNTIYF. CDR3 nucleotide sequence: TGTGCCAGCAGTTCAGCCGGGGTAGACGTAAACACCATATATTTT.

This chain connects TRBV13 to TRBJ1-1; perhaps TRBD1 as D (5 bases). The CDR3 totals 15 residues. The ends were cut back, 5 bases at V and 1 base at J, with 14 bases in the middle. Germline V CDR1 and CDR2: PRHDT, FYEKMQ (reference sequence). The CDR3 region has the DNA TGTGCCAGCAGCCTCCGCGGGGGAAAGAACACTGAAGCTTTCTTT. Its protein is CASSLRGGKNTEAFF.

The V call is TRBV5-1, the J call TRBJ2-1; 14 bases align to TRBD2. CDR3 size: 15 residues. CDR1 SGHRS and CDR2 YFSETQ come from the germline V gene. V dropped 5 bases and J dropped 4; count of bases not matched to a gene: 2. CDR3 sequence: CASRTSGGVYNEQFF. The CDR3 DNA follows: TGCGCCAGCAGGACTAGCGGGGGGGTTTACAATGAGCAGTTCTTC.

The table lists this clone with a count of one. The V and J genes are TRBV7-9 and TRBJ2-5, with D tentatively TRBD1 (5 bases). Germline V gene sequence: CDR1 SEHNR, CDR2 FQNEAQ (reference sequence). This CDR3 comprises 13 residues. The V and J ends lost 1 base and 5 bases respectively, with 8 bases between them. The CDR3 spells CASSLGGLETQYF. The CDR3 DNA is TGTGCCAGCAGCTTAGGGGGCCTGGAGACCCAGTACTTC.

This clone was observed once. The chain carries TRBV11-1 and TRBJ2-3, with D possibly TRBD1 on 6 matching bases. This CDR3 region has 15 residues. Between the trimmed V and J ends, which lost 5 bases and 2 bases, there was a span of 14 bases. Germline assignment: CDR1 SGHAT and CDR2 FQDESV (reference sequence). CDR3 in DNA: TGTGCCAGCAGCCAGACAGGTTTCGACACAGATACGCAGTATTTT. Translated, it gives CASSQTGFDTDTQYF.

The chain employs TRBV11-2 and TRBJ2-7, with D possibly TRBD1 on 6 matching bases. The V end lost 5 bases, the J end lost 2 bases, and 10 bases lay between the germline ends. Germline CDR1 is SGHAT and CDR2 is FQNNGV. CDR3 length: 13 amino acids. CDR3 sequence reads: CASSMDSTYEQYV. The DNA for the CDR3 is TGTGCCAGCAGCATGGACAGTACCTACGAGCAGTACGTC.

The chain combines TRBV5-1 with TRBJ1-5, with 8 bases lining up with TRBD1. The J segment lost 7 bases and the V segment lost 4 bases, leaving 7 bases of the junction unmatched. Germline lookup yields CDR1 SGHRS and CDR2 YFSETQ. The CDR3 sequence is 14 residues long. In nucleotides, the CDR3 is TGCGCCAGCAGCCAAACAGGGGGTGAACAGCCCCAGCATTTT. Its protein is CASSQTGGEQPQHF.